A selection of T cell receptor beta chains follows, all from one sample in a study of blood T cells in healthy people across ages. TCRdb reanalysed the 5' RACE reads using MiXCR and keeps one entry per CDR3 protein. The data show around 1.5 million distinct CDR3 sequences, 59% seen once. The source material was blood. The origin of the receptors is a man younger than 30 in good health. CDR3s include the opening cysteine and the closing phenylalanine or tryptophan. Fields, in order: V gene, clone size, J gene, D gene, CDR3 protein, CDR3 DNA. D genes are given only for firm matches. Clone size, where shown, is once, few, many, or a class for clones that have expanded.

>TRBV5-5|-|TRBJ1-4|TRBD1
CASSSRGRTTTNEKLFF
TGTGCCAGCAGCTCCAGGGGGCGAACCACAACTAATGAAAAACTGTTTTTT
>TRBV19|-|TRBJ2-6|-
CASTSSEANALTF
TGTGCCTCTACAAGCTCTGAGGCCAACGCCCTGACTTTC
>TRBV10-3|-|TRBJ2-5|-
CAISGTLDGSQETQYF
TGTGCCATCAGTGGAACCTTGGACGGAAGCCAAGAGACCCAGTACTTC
>TRBV29-1|-|TRBJ2-7|-
CSVGKTSGEQYF
TGCAGCGTGGGTAAGACCAGTGGCGAGCAGTACTTC
>TRBV10-3|-|TRBJ2-1|-
CASQSAYDEQFF
TGTGCCAGCCAAAGTGCTTACGATGAGCAGTTCTTC
>TRBV10-3|-|TRBJ2-7|TRBD1
CAISGYRGYEQYF
TGTGCCATCAGCGGATACAGGGGTTACGAGCAGTACTTC
>TRBV4-2|-|TRBJ2-1|TRBD2
CASSQVGLTGGTPEQFF
TGTGCCAGCAGCCAAGTAGGGCTAACGGGAGGGACCCCTGAGCAGTTCTTC
>TRBV12-3/TRBV12-4|-|TRBJ2-7|TRBD2
CASSSWVGLAKYEQYF
TGTGCCAGCAGTTCTTGGGTGGGACTAGCTAAATACGAGCAGTACTTC
>TRBV6-5|-|TRBJ1-1|-
CASNGGGARRTEAFF
TGTGCCAGCAATGGGGGGGGGGCGCGGCGGACTGAAGCTTTCTTT
>TRBV7-2|-|TRBJ2-1|TRBD2
CASSYPLSGGPYNEQFF
TGTGCCAGCAGCTACCCACTTAGCGGGGGGCCCTACAATGAGCAGTTCTTC
>TRBV4-1|few|TRBJ2-7|-
CASSNVGSGAYEQYF
TGCGCCAGCAGCAACGTCGGGTCAGGGGCCTACGAGCAGTACTTC
>TRBV4-1|few|TRBJ2-6|-
CASHSTGSGANVLTF
TGCGCCAGCCACTCAACAGGATCTGGGGCCAACGTCCTGACTTTC
>TRBV15|few|TRBJ2-3|TRBD2
CATSRGPSGLGPLISTDTQYF
TGTGCCACCAGCAGGGGTCCTAGCGGTTTGGGGCCTCTCATCAGCACAGATACGCAGTATTTT
>TRBV6-6|-|TRBJ2-5|-
CASSYSGGIDEQYF
TGTGCCAGCAGTTACTCGGGGGGAATCGATGAGCAGTACTTC
>TRBV5-1|-|TRBJ2-6|-
CASSLPANSGANVLTF
TGCGCCAGCAGCTTACCAGCTAACTCTGGGGCCAACGTCCTGACTTTC
>TRBV20-1|-|TRBJ2-4|-
CSARGSQLLAKNIQYF
TGCAGTGCTAGAGGCAGCCAACTCTTAGCCAAAAACATTCAGTACTTC
>TRBV12-3/TRBV12-4|-|TRBJ1-4|-
CASSLGSGGKLFF
TGTGCCAGCAGTCTCGGGTCGGGTGGAAAACTGTTTTTT